This T cell receptor (beta chain) stems from a study of T cells in Graves' hyperthyroidism and ophthalmopathy. General observations from the study: Median prediction lead before ophthalmopathy onset was around seven months with the model.

Comment on this clonotype: Antigen specificity is unknown.

CDR1 and CDR2 (germline): MNHEY, SVGEGT. V was pared by 10 bases and J by 5 bases, with 12 bases of the junction left unmatched. The CDR3 covers 16 residues. Using RNA transcripts as the source, TCR beta CDR3 regions were amplified. When the TCR CDR3 underwent first-round RT-PCR, the HTBI primer set was used. TCRdb re-derived calls from the multiplex PCR reads in MiXCR, one entry per CDR3 protein. The sample yields 350,000 to 500,000 distinct CDR3 sequences, approximately 15% seen once. Uncontrolled infection, other autoimmune disease, pregnancy or lactation barred patients from enrollment. The study based diagnoses on clinical symptoms, serum thyroxine and TRAb, thyroid ultrasound and orbital computed tomography.

The source material was blood. This sequence joins TRBV6-2 or TRBV6-3 and TRBJ2-3; TRBD2 matches 13 bases. The receptor was derived from a young woman with Graves' hyperthyroidism. CDR3: CATLPQRLAGGDTQYF. For the CDR3, the DNA is TGTGCCACCCTCCCCCAGCGACTAGCGGGAGGAGATACGCAGTATTTT.